The TCR beta chain under discussion was sequenced for a study of beta chain features in type 1 diabetes. Study-level results: Lower insertion and higher deletion counts appeared at VDJ junctions in type 1 diabetes patients.

This clone was counted between two and nine times. What it recognizes is unknown. The V end lost 6 bases, the J end lost 9 bases, and 9 bases lay between the germline ends. The CDR3 consists of 11 residues. The germline V gene has CDR1 MNHEY and CDR2 SVGAGI. Expressed TCRB transcripts got sequenced, as all isolated RNA was reverse transcribed. Repertoires were generated with immunoSEQ multiplex PCR, while TCRdb's copy carries only in-frame clones and drops some. The sample lists 680,000 or so clones, roughly a sixth occurring once. Sequences were obtained from naive CD4+ T cells from blood. This sequence was found in a man younger than 30 in good health. The chain recombines TRBV6-5 with TRBJ2-4; a weak D match, TRBD1 (5 bases). This CDR3 reads CASSQGTIQYF. CDR3 in DNA: TGTGCCAGCAGCCAGGGAACCATTCAGTACTTC.